This TCR beta chain was recorded in a study of regulatory T cells in long-lasting Graves disease. About the research overall: For under 3 months, newly diagnosed Graves' patients had been taking antithyroid drugs.

Stated time point: newly diagnosed GD, antithyroid drugs for less than 3 months. Extracted RNA from PBMCs served as the source of the TCR library. This clonotype was seen a handful of times. Arm-PCR of CDR3 regions and iRepertoire HTBI primers were the basis on which TCR beta libraries were built. TCRdb redid the calling of the multiplex PCR reads with MiXCR, one entry per CDR3 protein. Among some 370,000 distinct CDR3 sequences, over 9.5% were seen once, and the ten largest hold approximately 17%. Germline CDR1 MNHEY, CDR2 SVGEGT. The CDR3 extends over 14 amino acids. V shed 6 bases and J 7 bases; nucleotides not matched to a gene: 7. The same sample was also used in a study of T cells in Graves' hyperthyroidism and ophthalmopathy. That work contributes: HTBI primers were used for first-round RT-PCR of the TCR CDR3.

This chain connects TRBV6-2 or TRBV6-3 to TRBJ1-2; 11 positions agree with TRBD1. The sample consisted of peripheral blood mononuclear cells (PBMCs), taken at new diagnosis, from a patient treated with antithyroid drugs. The clonotype comes from a woman in her late teens or twenties with Graves disease. The CDR3 nucleotides are TGTGCCAGCAGACGCGGGACAGGGGGGATTGGCTACACCTTC. Amino acids: CASRRGTGGIGYTF.